The entry below gives a single T cell receptor (beta chain) sequence along with its context. Its specificity is unknown. The CDR3 totals 17 residues. The V end lost 4 bases, the J end lost 5 bases, and 18 bases lay between the germline ends. Germline lookup yields CDR1 LGHDT and CDR2 YNNKEL (reference sequence). This entry is derived from a study of vaccination effects on CD4 cells after COVID-19. Here immunoSEQ multiplex PCR was the method, and the copy in TCRdb shows in-frame clones only, minus some. The profile covers about 24,000 clones, with 55% to 85% appearing a single time and 9.5% to 13% taken by the ten largest. The study's findings and limits: Only a few convalescent patients and no early post-infection timepoints featured in the study.

Antigen-specific CD4+ T cells were expanded (with viral peptide pools) by the ViraFEST assay ahead of sequencing. At the end of around eleven days of culture, CD4+ T cells were isolated. Two doses of either BNT162b2 or mRNA-1273 were given to each participant. Culturing of 2 million to 2.5 million PBMC per well took place with 8.5 to 10 IU/ml IL-2 and around 10 ug/ml peptides. The source is a human donor who received a COVID-19 vaccine. The sample consisted of CD4+ T cells from PBMCs cultured with HCoV-NL63 spike peptides, taken after COVID-19 vaccination. The chain recombines TRBV3-1 (or the pseudogene TRBV3-2) with TRBJ1-6, with D possibly being TRBD1 (6 bases). The CDR3 sequence: CASSPRGGPVDNSPLHF. In DNA form, the CDR3 reads TGTGCCAGCAGCCCCCGGGGGGGGCCCGTGGATAATTCACCCCTCCACTTT.